The 8 T cell receptor beta chains presented below share a single source sample, sequenced in a study of blood T cell repertoires in COVID-19. TCRdb keeps only in-frame clones here, not all; method: immunoSEQ multiplex PCR. The sample holds more than 100,000 clones; roughly 80% are singletons and the top ten take about an eighth. Material: peripheral blood. The receptors shown here come from a woman aged 25 to 39 who had recovered from COVID-19.

This clone was found once. This rearrangement joins TRBV27 to TRBJ2-7; 10 positions match TRBD1. CDR1 and CDR2 from the germline V gene are MNHEY and SMNVEV (reference sequence). After removal of 5 bases from V and 7 bases from J, the junction contained 5 bases not matched to a gene. The CDR3 contains 13 residues. CDR3 sequence: CASSGGQGIEQYF. CDR3 nucleotides: TGTGCCAGCAGTGGGGGACAGGGGATTGAGCAGTACTTC.

The J gene is TRBJ2-7, the V gene TRBV7-2, with D hard to call. CDR1 and CDR2 from the germline V gene are SGHTA and FQGNSA. The CDR3 totals 14 residues. Between the trimmed V and J ends, which lost 2 bases and 4 bases, there was a span of 12 bases. The CDR3 DNA reads as TGTGCCAGCAGCTTACGAGTGAACGGGTACGAGCAGTACTTC. Its translation: CASSLRVNGYEQYF.

This sequence joins TRBV27 and TRBJ2-2, with D maybe TRBD2 (5 bases). V was pared by 7 bases and J by 4 bases, with 19 bases between. CDR3 length equals 16 residues. Germline assignment: CDR1 MNHEY and CDR2 SMNVEV (reference sequence). CDR3 sequence: CASTPLATHRTGELFF. CDR3 in DNA: TGTGCCAGCACTCCTTTAGCGACACATCGCACCGGGGAGCTGTTTTTT.

The rearrangement uses TRBV7-2 and TRBJ1-5; D is unresolved. Trimming removed 4 bases at V and 7 bases at J, with 17 bases between. From germline, CDR1 is SGHTA and CDR2 FQGNSA. This CDR3 has 15 amino acids. CDR3 sequence reads: CASSSSGPGGQPQHF. DNA for the CDR3: TGTGCCAGCAGCTCCTCCGGACCCGGAGGACAGCCCCAGCATTTT.

The rearrangement links TRBV7-9 to TRBJ2-7; D possibly corresponds to TRBD1 (6 bases). The CDR3 sequence is 14 residues long. Trimming pared 5 bases from V and 3 bases from J, leaving 14 bases between. CDR1 is SEHNR, CDR2 FQNEAQ, per germline (reference sequence). CDR3 in DNA: TGTGCCAGCAGCCTCGTGGGCAGGGGCTACGAGCAGTACTTC. It encodes CASSLVGRGYEQYF.

This clone has just a few counts. The chain has TRBV19 and TRBJ1-5; 9 bases are a match to TRBD1. The trim removed 6 bases at V and 6 bases at J, leaving 9 bases unmatched. CDR3 size: 15 residues. Germline values: CDR1 LNHDA, CDR2 SQIVND (reference sequence). This chain's CDR3 is CASSLTGGPGQPQHF. The CDR3 nucleotides read TGTGCCAGTAGCCTGACAGGGGGTCCCGGTCAGCCCCAGCATTTT. The full variable domain, its missing parts supplied by reference TRBV19 and TRBJ1-5, is DGGITQSPKYLFRKEGQNVTLSCEQNLNHDAMYWYRQDPGQGLRLIYYSQIVNDFQKGDIAEGYSVSREKKESFPLTVTSAQKNPTAFYLCASSLTGGPGQPQHFGDGTRLSIL.

The chain uses TRBV12-5 and TRBJ2-1; D might be TRBD2 (5 bases). The V end lost 5 bases, the J end lost 4 bases, and 24 bases lay between the germline ends. The CDR3 length is 18 residues. In germline, CDR1 is LGHNT, CDR2 FRNRAP. This chain's CDR3 is CASGNLPGVFGVYNEQFF. In DNA, the CDR3 is TGTGCTAGTGGTAACCTCCCCGGCGTGTTCGGGGTTTACAATGAGCAGTTCTTC.

This chain connects TRBV7-8 to TRBJ2-7, with TRBD2 matching 8 bases. Per germline, CDR1 SGHVS and CDR2 FQNEAQ. The CDR3 consists of 15 residues. With 1 base clipped from V and 3 bases from J, the junction kept 5 bases outside the gene matches. CDR3 nucleotides: TGTGCCAGCAGCTTAGTCGGGGGGGAAGACTACGAGCAGTACTTC. This translates into CASSLVGGEDYEQYF.